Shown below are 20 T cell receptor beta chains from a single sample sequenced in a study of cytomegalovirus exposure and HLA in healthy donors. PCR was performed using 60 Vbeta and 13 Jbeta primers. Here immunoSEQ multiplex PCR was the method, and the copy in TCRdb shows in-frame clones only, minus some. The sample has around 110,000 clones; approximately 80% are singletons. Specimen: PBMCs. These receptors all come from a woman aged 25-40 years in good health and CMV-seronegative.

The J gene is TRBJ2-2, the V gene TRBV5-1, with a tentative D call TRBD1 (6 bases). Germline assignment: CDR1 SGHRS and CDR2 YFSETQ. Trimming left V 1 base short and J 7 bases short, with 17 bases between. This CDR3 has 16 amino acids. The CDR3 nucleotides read TGCGCCAGCAGCTTGACCCCCCCAGGGGTGGGCGGGGAGCTGTTTTTT. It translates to CASSLTPPGVGGELFF.

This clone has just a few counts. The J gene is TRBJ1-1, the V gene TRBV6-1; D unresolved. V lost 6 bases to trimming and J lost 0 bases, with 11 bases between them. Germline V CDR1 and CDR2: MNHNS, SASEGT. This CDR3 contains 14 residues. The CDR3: CASRERLMNTEAFF. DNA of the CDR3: TGTGCCAGCAGAGAGCGACTGATGAACACTGAAGCTTTCTTT.

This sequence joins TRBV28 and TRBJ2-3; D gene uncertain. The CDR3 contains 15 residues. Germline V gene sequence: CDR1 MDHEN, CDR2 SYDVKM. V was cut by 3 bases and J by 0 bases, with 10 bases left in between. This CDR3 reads CASSFVTRSTDTQYF. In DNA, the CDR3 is TGTGCCAGCAGTTTCGTCACGCGGAGCACAGATACGCAGTATTTT. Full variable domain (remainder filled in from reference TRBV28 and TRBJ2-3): DVKVTQSSRYLVKRTGEKVFLECVQDMDHENMFWYRQDPGLGLRLIYFSYDVKMKEKGDIPEGYSVSREKKERFSLILESASTNQTSMYLCASSFVTRSTDTQYFGPGTRLTVL.

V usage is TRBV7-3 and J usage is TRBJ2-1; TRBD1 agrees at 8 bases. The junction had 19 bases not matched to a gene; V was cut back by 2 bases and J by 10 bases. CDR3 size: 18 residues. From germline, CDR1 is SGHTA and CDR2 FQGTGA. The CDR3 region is CASSLGRGLRLAPPEQFF. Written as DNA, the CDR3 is TGTGCCAGCAGCTTAGGCAGGGGGCTTAGGCTAGCGCCACCCGAGCAGTTCTTC.

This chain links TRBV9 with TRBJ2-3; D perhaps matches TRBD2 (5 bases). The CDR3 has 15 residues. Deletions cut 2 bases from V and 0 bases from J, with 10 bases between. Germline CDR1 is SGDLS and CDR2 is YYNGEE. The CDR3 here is CASSVGVSSTDTQYF. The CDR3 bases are TGTGCCAGCAGCGTCGGGGTCTCTAGCACAGATACGCAGTATTTT.

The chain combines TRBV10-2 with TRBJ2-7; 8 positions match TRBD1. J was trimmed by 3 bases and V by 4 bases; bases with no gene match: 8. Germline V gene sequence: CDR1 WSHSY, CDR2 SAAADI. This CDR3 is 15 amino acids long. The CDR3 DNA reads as TGCGCCAGCAGTGCGGGATCACAGGGGGACTACGAGCAGTACTTC. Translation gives CASSAGSQGDYEQYF.

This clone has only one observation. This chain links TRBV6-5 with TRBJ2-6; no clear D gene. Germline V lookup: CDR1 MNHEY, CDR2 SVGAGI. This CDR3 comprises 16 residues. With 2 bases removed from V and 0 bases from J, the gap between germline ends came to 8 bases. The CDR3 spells CASSYAFSSGANVLTF. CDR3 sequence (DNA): TGTGCCAGCAGTTACGCGTTTTCCTCTGGGGCCAACGTCCTGACTTTC.

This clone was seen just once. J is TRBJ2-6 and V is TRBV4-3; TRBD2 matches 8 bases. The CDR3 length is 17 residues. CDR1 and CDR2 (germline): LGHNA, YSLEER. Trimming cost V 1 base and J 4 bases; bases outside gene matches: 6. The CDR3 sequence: CASSQAPGGDGANVLTF. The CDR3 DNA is TGCGCCAGCAGCCAAGCCCCGGGAGGGGACGGGGCCAACGTCCTGACTTTC.

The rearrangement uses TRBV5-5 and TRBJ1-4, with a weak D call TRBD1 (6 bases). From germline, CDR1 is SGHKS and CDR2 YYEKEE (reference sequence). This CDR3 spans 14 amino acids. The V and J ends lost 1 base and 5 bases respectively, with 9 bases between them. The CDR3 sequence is CASSLWDTNEKLFF. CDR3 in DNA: TGTGCCAGCAGCTTGTGGGACACCAATGAAAAACTGTTTTTT.

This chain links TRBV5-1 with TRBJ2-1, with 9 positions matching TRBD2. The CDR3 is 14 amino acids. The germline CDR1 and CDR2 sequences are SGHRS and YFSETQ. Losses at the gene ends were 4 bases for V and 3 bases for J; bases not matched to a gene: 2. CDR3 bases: TGCGCCAGCAGCATTAGCGGGAGCTACAATGAGCAGTTCTTC. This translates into CASSISGSYNEQFF.

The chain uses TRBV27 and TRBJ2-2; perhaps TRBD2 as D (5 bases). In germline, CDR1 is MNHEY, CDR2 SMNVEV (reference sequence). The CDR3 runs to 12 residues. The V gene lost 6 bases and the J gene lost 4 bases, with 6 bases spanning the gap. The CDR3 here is CASRRVTGELFF. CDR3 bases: TGTGCCAGCAGGAGGGTCACCGGGGAGCTGTTTTTT.

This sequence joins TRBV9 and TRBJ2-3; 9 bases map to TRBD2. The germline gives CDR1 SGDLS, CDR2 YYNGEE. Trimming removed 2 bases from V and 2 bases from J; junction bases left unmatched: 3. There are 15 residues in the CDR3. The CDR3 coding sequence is TGTGCCAGCAGCGTCCCTAGCGGGAACACAGATACGCAGTATTTT. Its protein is CASSVPSGNTDTQYF.

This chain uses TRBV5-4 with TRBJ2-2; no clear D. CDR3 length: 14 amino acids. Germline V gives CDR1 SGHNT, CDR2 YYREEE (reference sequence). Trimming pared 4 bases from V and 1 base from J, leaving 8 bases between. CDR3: CASSPGGNTGELFF. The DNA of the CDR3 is TGTGCCAGCAGCCCGGGTGGGAACACCGGGGAGCTGTTTTTT.

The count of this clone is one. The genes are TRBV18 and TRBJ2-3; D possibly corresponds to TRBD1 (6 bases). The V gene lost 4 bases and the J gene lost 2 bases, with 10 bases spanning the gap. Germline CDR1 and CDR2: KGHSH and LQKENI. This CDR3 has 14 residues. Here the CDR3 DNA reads TGTGCCAGCTCACTAAGACAGGACACAGATACGCAGTATTTT. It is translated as CASSLRQDTDTQYF.

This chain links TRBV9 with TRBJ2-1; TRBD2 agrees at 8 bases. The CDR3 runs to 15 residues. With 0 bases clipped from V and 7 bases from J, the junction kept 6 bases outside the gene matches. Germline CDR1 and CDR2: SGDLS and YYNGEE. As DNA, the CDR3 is TGTGCCAGCAGCGTAGGGCTAGCGGGCCAGAATGAGCAGTTCTTC. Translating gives CASSVGLAGQNEQFF.

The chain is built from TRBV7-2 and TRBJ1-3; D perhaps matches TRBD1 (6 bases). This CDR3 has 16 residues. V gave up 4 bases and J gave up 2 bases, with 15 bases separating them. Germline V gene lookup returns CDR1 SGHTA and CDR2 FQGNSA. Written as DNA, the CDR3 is TGTGCCAGCAGCTCTTTACGACAGGACACTGGAAACACCATATATTTT. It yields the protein CASSSLRQDTGNTIYF. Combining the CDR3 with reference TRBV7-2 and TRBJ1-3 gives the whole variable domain GAGVSQSPSNKVTEKGKDVELRCDPISGHTALYWYRQSLGQGLEFLIYFQGNSAPDKSGLPSDRFSAERTGGSVSTLTIQRTQQEDSAVYLCASSSLRQDTGNTIYFGEGSWLTVV.

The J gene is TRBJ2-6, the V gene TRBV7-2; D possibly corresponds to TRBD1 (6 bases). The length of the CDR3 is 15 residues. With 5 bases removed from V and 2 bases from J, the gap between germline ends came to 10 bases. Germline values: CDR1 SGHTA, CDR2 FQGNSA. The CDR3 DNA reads TGTGCCAGCAGCGTAACAGGGACTGGGGCCAACGTCCTGACTTTC. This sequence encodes CASSVTGTGANVLTF.

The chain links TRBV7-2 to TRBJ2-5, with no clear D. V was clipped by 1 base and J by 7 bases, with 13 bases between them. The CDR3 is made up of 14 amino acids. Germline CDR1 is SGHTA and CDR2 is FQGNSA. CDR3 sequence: CASSLVVQARTQYF. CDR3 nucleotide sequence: TGTGCCAGCAGCTTAGTAGTGCAGGCCAGGACCCAGTACTTC.

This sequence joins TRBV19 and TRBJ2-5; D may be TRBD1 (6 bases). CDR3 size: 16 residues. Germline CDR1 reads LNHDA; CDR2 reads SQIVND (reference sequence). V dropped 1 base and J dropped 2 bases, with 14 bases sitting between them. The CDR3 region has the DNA TGTGCCAGTAGTATAGTTAGGACAGCTGTTCAAGAGACCCAGTACTTC. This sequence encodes CASSIVRTAVQETQYF.

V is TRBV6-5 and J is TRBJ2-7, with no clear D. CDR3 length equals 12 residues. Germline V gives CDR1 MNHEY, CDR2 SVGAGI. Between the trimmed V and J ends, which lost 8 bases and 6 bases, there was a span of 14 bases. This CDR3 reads CASSYALGEQYF. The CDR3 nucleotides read TGTGCCAGCTCGTATGCCCTCGGCGAGCAGTACTTC.